This T cell receptor (beta chain) was retrieved from a study of graft-versus-host responses after intestinal transplantation (dated by TCRdb to about 2021). With regard to the full study: Multivisceral, liver-intestinal, or isolated intestinal transplants were received by the recipients. All recipients received anti-thymocyte globulin induction followed by maintenance tacrolimus and steroids for two to four years. Bulk TCR-beta CDR3 sequencing was used to track graft-versus-host and host-versus-graft alloreactive T cell clones in the graft, circulation and bone marrow after intestinal transplantation. To identify alloreactive clones, pre-transplant mixed lymphocyte reaction products were sequenced and then compared with unstimulated pre-transplant donor and recipient T cells. A cohort of more than 20 intestinal transplant recipients, including one retransplant, was enrolled, and a few patients lacking pretransplant specimens were excluded. A peak of at least 4% donor T cells among recipient peripheral blood mononuclear cells was the definition used for donor T cell macrochimerism. Samples from a few later patients were sequenced in-house on an Illumina MiSeq with MiXCR processing rather than by the commercial service. Overall study results and their limits: Early after transplant, peak levels of circulating GvH clones were found to be associated with declines in HvG clones. The relatively low number and heterogeneity of intestinal transplant patients limited the conclusions. GvH clones were detected in recipient bone marrow, and some of these GvH clones were observed earlier in ileal mucosa or blood, consistent with an intestinal mucosal origin. High GvH to HvG T cell clonal ratios were observed in the allografts of patients with donor T cell macrochimerism.

Looking up the germline V gene yields CDR1 SGHTA and CDR2 FQGNSA. The CDR3, cysteine through phenylalanine, is 17 amino acids long. Only CDR3 DNA remains: 51 bases, in frame from the first base. Compared with germline, V lacks 5 bases and J lacks 5 bases; bases without a gene match: 13. Turning to this clone: Its antigen is unknown. The input lacks base qualities; no much larger clone sits a single base away.

The time point label of this sample denotes: cells obtained before transplantation from donor or recipient. CD3+CD4+ and CD3+CD8+ populations were FACS-sorted from unstimulated pre-transplant donor and recipient cells taken from spleen or lymph nodes. Library creation used the immunoSEQ multiplex PCR assay. For most patients, genomic DNA was isolated with the Qiagen DNeasy Blood and Tissue Kit and sent frozen to Adaptive Biotechnologies for TCR sequencing. Adaptive Biotechnologies carried out high-throughput TCR-beta CDR3 sequencing of genomic DNA for most patients. As for the original processing: Adaptive's ImmunoSEQ software supplied the TCR sequencing data for roughly 17 patients, while MiXCR and VDJtools were used to process a few other patients. CD4 versus CD8 sorting errors were corrected by removing sequences found in both subsets at a frequency ratio below 5:1. CDR3 nucleotide sequences shared between donor and recipient were removed because their origin could not be assigned. At least 2-fold expansion over unstimulated cells and a minimum CFSE-low frequency of 0.002% (template counts) or 0.001% (read counts) were required for clones to be classified as alloreactive. Clones detected in sequenced pre-transplant spleen, lymph node, or MLR CFSE-low populations of the donor or recipient were defined as mappable. The cumulative frequency of alloreactive clones was calculated as a percentage of all sequences, weighted by copy number. TCRdb limited this immuneACCESS table to in-frame rearrangements with V and J called. A share of clones is missing; checked studies link under half to unresolved V genes, and the rest is unexplained. V, J and clone size are those of that table, while D and trimming were read from the DNA. The sample table contains more than 90,000 clones; only one count was recorded for around 94% of them. The top ten constitute roughly 0.24% of the sample.

This clonotype was obtained from a human donor who was the organ donor for an intestinal transplant. The material sequenced was unstimulated CD4+ T cells sorted from spleen or lymph node cells, taken before transplant. The sequence is built from TRBV7-2 and TRBJ2-7; TRBD2 matches 12 bases in the middle. CDR3 reads: CASSQRGLAGGFDEQYF. In nucleotide form, the sequence is TGTGCCAGCAGCCAAAGAGGGCTAGCGGGAGGGTTCGACGAGCAGTACTTC.